This TCR beta chain is drawn from a study of identical twins. TCRdb re-derived calls from the 5' RACE reads in MiXCR, one entry per CDR3 protein. Altogether 1,800,000 or so distinct CDR3 sequences are present, less than 35% being singletons, with the ten largest covering about 0.3%. Sequencing used cord blood. The source is a newborn girl in good health.

The CDR3 DNA is TGTGCCTGGAGCGAGAGAGGGTACTCCTACAATGAGCAGTTCTTC. It translates to CAWSERGYSYNEQFF. The V and J genes are TRBV30 and TRBJ2-1; D perhaps matches TRBD2 (5 bases). Germline-derived CDR1 and CDR2 are GTSNPN and SVGIG (reference sequence). This CDR3 comprises 15 residues. V was pared by 3 bases and J by 0 bases, with 12 bases between.